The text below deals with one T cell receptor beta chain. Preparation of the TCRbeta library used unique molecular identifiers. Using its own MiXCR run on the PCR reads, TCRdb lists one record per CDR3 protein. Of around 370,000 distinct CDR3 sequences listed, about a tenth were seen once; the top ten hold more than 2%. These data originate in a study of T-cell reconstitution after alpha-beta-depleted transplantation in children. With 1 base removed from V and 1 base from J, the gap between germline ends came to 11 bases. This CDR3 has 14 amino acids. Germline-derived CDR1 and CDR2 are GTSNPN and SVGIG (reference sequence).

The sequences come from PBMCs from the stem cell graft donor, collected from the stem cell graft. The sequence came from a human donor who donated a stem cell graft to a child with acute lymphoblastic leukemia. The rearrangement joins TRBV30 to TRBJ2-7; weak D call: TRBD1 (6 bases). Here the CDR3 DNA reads TGTGCCTGGAGTGGGGACACCGATTCCTACGAGCAGTACTTC. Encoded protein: CAWSGDTDSYEQYF.